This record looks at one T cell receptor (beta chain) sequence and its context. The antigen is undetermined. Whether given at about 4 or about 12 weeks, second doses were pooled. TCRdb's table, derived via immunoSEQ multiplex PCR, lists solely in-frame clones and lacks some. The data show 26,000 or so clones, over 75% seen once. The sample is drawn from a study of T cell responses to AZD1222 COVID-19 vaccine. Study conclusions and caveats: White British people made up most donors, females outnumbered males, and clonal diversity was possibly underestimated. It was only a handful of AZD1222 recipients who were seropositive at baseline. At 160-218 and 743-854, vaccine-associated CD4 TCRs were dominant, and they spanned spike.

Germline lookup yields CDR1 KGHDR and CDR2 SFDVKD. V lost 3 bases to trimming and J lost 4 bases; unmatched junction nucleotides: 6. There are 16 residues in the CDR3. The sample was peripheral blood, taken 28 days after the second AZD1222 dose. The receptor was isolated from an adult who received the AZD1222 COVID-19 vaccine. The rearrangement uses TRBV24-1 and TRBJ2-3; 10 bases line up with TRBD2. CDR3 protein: CATSDLYSGRPDTQYF. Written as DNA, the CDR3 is TGTGCCACCAGTGATCTGTATAGCGGGAGGCCAGATACGCAGTATTTT.